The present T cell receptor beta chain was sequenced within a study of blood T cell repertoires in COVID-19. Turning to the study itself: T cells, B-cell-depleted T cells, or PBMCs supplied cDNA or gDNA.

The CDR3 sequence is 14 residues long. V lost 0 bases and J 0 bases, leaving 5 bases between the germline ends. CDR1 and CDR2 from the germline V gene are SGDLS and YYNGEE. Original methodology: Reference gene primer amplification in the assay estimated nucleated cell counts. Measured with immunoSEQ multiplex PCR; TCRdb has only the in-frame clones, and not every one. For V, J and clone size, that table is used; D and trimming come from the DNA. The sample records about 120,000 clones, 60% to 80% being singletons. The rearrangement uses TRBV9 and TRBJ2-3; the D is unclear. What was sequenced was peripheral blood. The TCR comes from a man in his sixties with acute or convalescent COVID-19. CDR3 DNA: TGTGCCAGCAGCGTAGCTGCGAGCACAGATACGCAGTATTTT. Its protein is CASSVAASTDTQYF. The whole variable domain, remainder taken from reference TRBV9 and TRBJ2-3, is DSGVTQTPKHLITATGQRVTLRCSPRSGDLSVYWYQQSLDQGLQFLIQYYNGEERAKGNILERFSAQQFPDLHSELNLSSLELGDSALYFCASSVAASTDTQYFGPGTRLTVL.